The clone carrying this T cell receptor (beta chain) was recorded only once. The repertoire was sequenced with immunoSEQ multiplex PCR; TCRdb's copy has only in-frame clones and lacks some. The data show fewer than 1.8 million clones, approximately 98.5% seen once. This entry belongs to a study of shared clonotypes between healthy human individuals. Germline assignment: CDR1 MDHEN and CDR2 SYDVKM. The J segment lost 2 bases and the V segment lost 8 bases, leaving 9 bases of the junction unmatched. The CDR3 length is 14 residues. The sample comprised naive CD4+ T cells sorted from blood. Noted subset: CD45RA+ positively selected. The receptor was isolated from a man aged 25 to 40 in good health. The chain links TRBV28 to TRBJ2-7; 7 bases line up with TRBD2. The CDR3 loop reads CASSPQRGTYEQYF. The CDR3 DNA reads TGTGCCAGCTCCCCGCAGCGGGGAACCTACGAGCAGTACTTC.